This entry describes one T cell receptor beta chain. Its antigen is not yet known. No base qualities exist here, and no much larger clone lies one base off it. Looking up the germline V gene yields CDR1 SQVTM and CDR2 ANQGSEA. Including cysteine and phenylalanine, the CDR3 has 16 amino acids. The entry retains the CDR3 DNA only, 48 bases that are in frame from base 1. Trimming at the junction amounts to 1 base on V and 2 bases on J, and the germline ends lie 18 bases apart. This entry belongs to a study of CD8+ T cells in alopecia areata (dated by TCRdb to 2016 to 2019). In terms of the full investigation: Treated patients were enrolled in an open-label pilot trial of oral tofacitinib at 5 to 10 mg twice daily for moderate-to-severe alopecia areata. Tofacitinib was given for 6 to 18 months, followed by 6 months of follow-up off drug to assess delayed response and recurrence. In treated patients, disease severity was measured using the SALT score, which gives the percentage of scalp surface area affected. To study T cell clonal expansion in alopecia areata, the researchers applied high-throughput TCRbeta sequencing to both the C3H/HeJ mouse model and human patients. On the human side, TCRbeta sequencing was run on scalp tissue and on sorted CD4+ and CD8+ peripheral blood T cells from healthy controls and from alopecia areata patients with either patchy or totalis/universalis disease. Biopsies were taken from tofacitinib-treated patients at baseline and again at 4 and 24 weeks into treatment, and several of those patients also had a later scalp biopsy. Scalp clonality was compared among normal scalp (n=4), patchy alopecia areata scalp (n=8), and alopecia totalis/universalis scalp (n=8). RNA came from the PAXgene miRNA kit for fixed scalp, the miRNeasy kit for PBMCs, and the RNeasy kit for mouse skin. immunoSEQ multiplex PCR using 35 Vbeta forward primers and 13 Jbeta reverse primers was used to amplify TCRbeta CDR3 regions.

The library relied on the immunoSEQ multiplex PCR assay. RNA was extracted from all samples and reverse transcribed into cDNA as template for TCR sequencing. First-strand cDNA was synthesized using SuperScript III with a 2:1 mix of oligo-dT and random hexamers. A synthetic immune receptor repertoire was used to gauge amplification bias, and whatever bias remained was removed computationally. The paper's processing steps were these. Raw reads were preprocessed for error removal, and CDR3 was defined according to IMGT conventions as running from the conserved cysteine to phenylalanine. Clonality was computed as 1 minus the Shannon entropy, with the entropy normalized by log2 of the number of productive unique TCRs. CD4 or CD8 identity of scalp clones was inferred by cross-referencing scalp TCRbeta sequences with sorted blood CD4 and CD8 repertoires. Not all clones reach the TCRdb copy of this immuneACCESS table, which keeps in-frame sequences only. Checked studies attribute under half of the gap to unresolved V genes and leave the rest unexplained. The V and J calls and clone size are taken from that table; D and trimming were inferred from the DNA. The sample yields over 95,000 clones; about 58% were counted once. The top ten constitute 15% to 18% of the sample.

Interpreted using the paper, the time point label stands for: about 4 weeks on oral tofacitinib. Per the publication, the treatment or condition label means: oral pan-JAK inhibitor, 5-10 mg twice daily. From alopecia areata patients, peripheral blood was collected along with lesional scalp punch biopsies. PBMCs were isolated by density centrifugation and stained for CD3, CD4 and CD8, after which CD4+ and CD8+ T cells were sorted on a FACSAria. Overall study results and their limits: Shared TCR sequences between patients were less evident than in mice, which may be partly attributable to HLA diversity in the patient population. Tofacitinib significantly decreased scalp clonality and the number of expanded CD8+ clones among the top 100 scalp clones. Scalp TCR repertoire analysis is complicated because resident alphabeta T cells in normal human skin are also sequenced, whereas mouse skin is dominated by gammadelta T cells. The treated cohort was small, with a single nonresponder, so links between baseline CD8+ expansion and response need larger studies. Compared with normal scalp, lesional scalp, particularly in alopecia totalis/universalis, had higher clonality and more expanded CD8+ clones, which suggests antigenic drive. Many expanded lesional clones were found to persist in scalp and blood during tofacitinib treatment, and relapse after treatment cessation may be partly explained by this persistence.

This TCR came from a human donor with alopecia areata. The chain joins TRBV29-1 to TRBJ2-7; the D gene assignment is ambiguous. The sample was CD8+ T cells sorted from blood, taken at week 4, from a patient treated with tofacitinib. Read as DNA, the sequence is TGCAGCGTTGAAGGTATAAGGGATCAATCGGCCTACGAGCAGTACTTC. This encodes CSVEGIRDQSAYEQYF.